Presented here are 7 T cell receptor beta chains from one specimen sequenced in a study of beta chain features in type 1 diabetes. What was sequenced were expressed TCRB transcripts, since all of the isolated RNA had been reverse transcribed. Profiled with immunoSEQ multiplex PCR; TCRdb holds only in-frame clones, not every one. The sample has roughly 290,000 clones; 8% are singletons. Sequences were obtained from central memory CD4+ T cells from blood. The origin of the receptors is a woman aged 18-29 years in good health.

This clone was picked up many times. This chain links TRBV9 with TRBJ2-2, with D uncertain. The CDR3 spans 13 residues. The V gene's germline CDR1 is SGDLS and CDR2 YYNGEE. Trimming took 6 bases from V and 6 from J, leaving 12 bases between them. CDR3 in DNA: TGTGCCAGCATGGGCGCGGCCCCCGGGGAGCTGTTTTTT. Translated: CASMGAAPGELFF.

The chain has TRBV29-1 and TRBJ1-2; maybe TRBD1 (5 bases). V shed 7 bases and J shed 4 bases, with 43 bases lying between them. The V gene's germline CDR1 is SQVTM and CDR2 ANQGSEA. This CDR3 spans 22 amino acids. In nucleotides, the CDR3 is TGCAGCGGATGTTCTAAAGGGCGACAGCCCAAAAACCTAGGCCCGCAGGCCTATGGCTACACCTTC. This translates into CSGCSKGRQPKNLGPQAYGYTF.

This chain uses TRBV7-3 with TRBJ2-1; 10 bases map to TRBD2. Germline CDR1 and CDR2: SGHTA and FQGTGA. Losses at the gene ends were 5 bases for V and 0 bases for J; bases not matched to a gene: 10. The CDR3 has 18 amino acids. CDR3 sequence reads: CASSTRGSSGGSYNEQFF. DNA of the CDR3: TGTGCCAGCAGCACGCGTGGTTCTAGCGGGGGCTCCTACAATGAGCAGTTCTTC.

There are a few counts of this clone. One end of the junction varies from germline; a read error may be responsible. The chain employs TRBV5-6 and TRBJ2-4; a possible D gene is TRBD2 (6 bases). Germline lookup yields CDR1 SGHDT and CDR2 YYEEEE. This CDR3 contains 16 residues. The CDR3 DNA reads as TGTGCCAGCAGTGTATCAGGACGCACAACTAGCCCAGAGGTGGACTTC. Its translation: CASSVSGRTTSPEVDF.

This clone occurred many times. The gene calls are TRBV5-8 and TRBJ1-2; no clear D gene. Deletions cut 7 bases from V and 4 bases from J, with 8 bases between. The CDR3 consists of 11 residues. CDR1 SGHTS and CDR2 YDEGEE come from the germline V gene. The CDR3 DNA reads as TGTGCCAGCGTGAGAGGCTATGGCTACACCTTC. This codes for CASVRGYGYTF.

Only a few counts were recorded for this clone. V is TRBV4-2 and J is TRBJ2-5; 9 bases line up with TRBD2. With V trimmed by 0 bases and J by 5 bases, 7 bases remained unmatched. The CDR3 runs 16 residues. The germline gives CDR1 LGHNA, CDR2 YNFKEQ. In DNA form, the CDR3 reads TGTGCCAGCAGCCAAGAATCTGGGACTAGCAGGGAGACCCAGTACTTC. Its translation is CASSQESGTSRETQYF.

V gene TRBV6-1 combines with J gene TRBJ2-7; D is undetermined. In germline, CDR1 is MNHNS, CDR2 SASEGT. Trimming pared 6 bases from V and 7 bases from J, leaving 10 bases between. The CDR3 length is 11 residues. The CDR3: CASSQGREQYF. The DNA of the CDR3 is TGTGCCAGCAGCCAAGGTCGGGAGCAGTACTTC.